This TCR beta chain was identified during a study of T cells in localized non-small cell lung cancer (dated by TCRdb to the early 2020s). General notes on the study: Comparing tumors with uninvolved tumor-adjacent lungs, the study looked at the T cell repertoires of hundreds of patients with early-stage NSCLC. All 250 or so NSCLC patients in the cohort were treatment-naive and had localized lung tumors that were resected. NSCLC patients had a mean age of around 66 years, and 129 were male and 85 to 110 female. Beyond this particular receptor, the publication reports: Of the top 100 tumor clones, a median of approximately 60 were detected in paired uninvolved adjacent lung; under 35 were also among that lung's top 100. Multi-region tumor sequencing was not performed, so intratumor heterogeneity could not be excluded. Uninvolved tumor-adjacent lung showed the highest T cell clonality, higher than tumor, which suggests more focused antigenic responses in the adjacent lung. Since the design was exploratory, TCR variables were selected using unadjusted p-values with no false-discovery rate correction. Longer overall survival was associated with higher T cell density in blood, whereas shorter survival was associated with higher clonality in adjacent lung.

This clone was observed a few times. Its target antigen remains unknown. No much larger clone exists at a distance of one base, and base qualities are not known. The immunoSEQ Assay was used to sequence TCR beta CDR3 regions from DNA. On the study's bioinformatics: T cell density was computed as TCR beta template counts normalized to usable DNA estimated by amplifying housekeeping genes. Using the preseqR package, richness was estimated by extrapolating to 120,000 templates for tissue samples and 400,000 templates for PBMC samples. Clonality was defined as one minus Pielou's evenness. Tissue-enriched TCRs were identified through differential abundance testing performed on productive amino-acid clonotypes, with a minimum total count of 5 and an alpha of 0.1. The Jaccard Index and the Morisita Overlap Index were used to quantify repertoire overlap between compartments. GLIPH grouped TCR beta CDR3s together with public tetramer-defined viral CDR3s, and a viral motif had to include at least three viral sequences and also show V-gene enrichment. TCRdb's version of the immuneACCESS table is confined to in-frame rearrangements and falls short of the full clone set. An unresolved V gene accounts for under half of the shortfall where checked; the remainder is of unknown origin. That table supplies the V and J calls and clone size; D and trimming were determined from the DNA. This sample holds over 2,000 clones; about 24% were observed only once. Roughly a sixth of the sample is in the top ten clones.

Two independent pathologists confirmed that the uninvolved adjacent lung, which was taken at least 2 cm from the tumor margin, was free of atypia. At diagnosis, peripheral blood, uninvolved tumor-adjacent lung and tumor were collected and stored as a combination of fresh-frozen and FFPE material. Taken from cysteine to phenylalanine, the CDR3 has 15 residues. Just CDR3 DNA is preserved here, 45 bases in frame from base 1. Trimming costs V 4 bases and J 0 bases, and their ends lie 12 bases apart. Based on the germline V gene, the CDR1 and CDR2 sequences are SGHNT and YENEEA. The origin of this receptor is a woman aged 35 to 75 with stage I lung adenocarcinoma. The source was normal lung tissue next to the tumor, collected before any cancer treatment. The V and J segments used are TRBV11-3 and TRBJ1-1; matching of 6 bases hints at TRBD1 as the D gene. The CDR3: CASSSQGSMNTEAFF. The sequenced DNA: TGTGCCAGCAGCTCCCAGGGGTCTATGAACACTGAAGCTTTCTTT. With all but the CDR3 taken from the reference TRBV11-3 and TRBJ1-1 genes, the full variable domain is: EAGVVQSPRYKIIEKKQPVAFWCNPISGHNTLYWYLQNLGQGPELLIRYENEEAVDDSQLPKDRFSAERLKGVDSTLKIQPAELGDSAVYLCASSSQGSMNTEAFFGQGTRLTVV.